This TCR beta chain was recovered during a study of human T cells and chemical hapten exposure. Study outcomes and limitations: Because they had alopecia, donors may respond immunologically unlike healthy people. Following DPC sensitization, TCRs present above 1 in 1000 frequency showed no change. While controls formed fewer of them, expanded TCRs formed significantly more large CDR3 similarity clusters.

Within the library, unique molecular identifiers were attached to each individual cDNA molecule. From the RACE reads, TCRdb called clonotypes with MiXCR, one entry per CDR3 protein. Altogether about 34,000 distinct CDR3 sequences are present, 6% to 7% being singletons, with the ten largest covering about 10%. In the case of this clonotype: Its antigen remains unidentified.

The CDR3 is 16 residues long. V shed 2 bases, J shed 1 base, and the junction held 5 bases outside the gene matches. Per the germline V gene, CDR1 is LGHNA and CDR2 is YSLEER. As for time point: patch test 1, 2 weeks after DPC sensitization. The treatment denotes: therapeutic diphenylcyclopropenone sensitization with weekly scalp DPC. Researchers extracted total RNA from unfractionated whole blood. The sequence was collected from a woman aged 25 to 39 with alopecia areata. Some clones in this sample may be carry-over from other donors' samples. The material was whole blood, obtained in connection with sensitization to the hapten diphenylcyclopropenone (DPC). The V call is TRBV4-3, the J call TRBJ2-3, with 8 bases fitting TRBD2. In nucleotides, the CDR3 is TGCGCCAGCAGCCAACATTCGGGGGGGGGCACAGATACGCAGTATTTT. Its translation is CASSQHSGGGTDTQYF.